The T cell receptor beta chain described here comes from a study of OX40 agonist ivuxolimab in advanced cancers. Only in-frame clones appear in the TCRdb table, and some are missing; sequencing was by immunoSEQ multiplex PCR. The data hold about 77,000 clones, with about 86% observed a single time. General study findings and limits: Clones of CD4+ and CD8+ blood T cells grew by week 6 at doses of 0.1 to 3.0 mg/kg. What antigens the expanded peripheral T cells recognized was never established.

This clone was observed once. Antigen unknown. Patients were ineligible given autoimmune disease history or systemic immunosuppression. CDR3 size: 14 residues. After removal of 4 bases from V and 4 bases from J, the junction contained 7 bases not matched to a gene. CDR1 and CDR2 (germline): MNHNY, SVGAGI (reference sequence). V is TRBV6-6 and J is TRBJ2-7, with TRBD2 matching over 7 bases. The TCR comes from an adult with an advanced solid tumor such as melanoma, head and neck, liver or kidney cancer. The sample consisted of CD4+ or CD8+ T cells sorted from blood, taken in a trial of the OX40 agonist ivuxolimab. The CDR3 sequence is CASSSSGALYEQYF. CDR3 DNA: TGTGCCAGCAGTTCAAGCGGGGCTTTATACGAGCAGTACTTC.